This T cell receptor (beta chain) was recorded in a study of shared clonotypes between healthy human individuals. Study overall: Donor ages ranged 18 to 49 years: a couple of women, a few men. Findings of the study overall: Clonotype sharing among the donors was expected to vary with sequencing depth. Sample collection involved blood only; tissue repertoires are likely different.

It was on ten immunoSEQ deep assay plates that unsorted PBMC DNA was sequenced. The protocol was immunoSEQ multiplex PCR, while the TCRdb copy is restricted to in-frame clones and leaves out a portion. The sample contains hundreds of thousands of clones, around three quarters of which appear only once. Concerning this clone itself: Antigen specificity is unknown. A read error is likely here: a far larger clone is one base away. Because the CDR3's place on the DNA is in doubt, the DNA is left out and the CDR3 is given as listed by TCRdb.

Germline values: CDR1 SQVTM, CDR2 ANQGSEA. With termini counted, the CDR3 has 14 amino acids. V and J are TRBV29-1 and TRBJ1-1. Sequencing input: PBMCs. This TCR was sampled from a woman between 40 and 50 years old in good health. Some clones in this sample may be carry-over from other donors' samples. CDR3 amino acids: CSVATGAANTEAVF.